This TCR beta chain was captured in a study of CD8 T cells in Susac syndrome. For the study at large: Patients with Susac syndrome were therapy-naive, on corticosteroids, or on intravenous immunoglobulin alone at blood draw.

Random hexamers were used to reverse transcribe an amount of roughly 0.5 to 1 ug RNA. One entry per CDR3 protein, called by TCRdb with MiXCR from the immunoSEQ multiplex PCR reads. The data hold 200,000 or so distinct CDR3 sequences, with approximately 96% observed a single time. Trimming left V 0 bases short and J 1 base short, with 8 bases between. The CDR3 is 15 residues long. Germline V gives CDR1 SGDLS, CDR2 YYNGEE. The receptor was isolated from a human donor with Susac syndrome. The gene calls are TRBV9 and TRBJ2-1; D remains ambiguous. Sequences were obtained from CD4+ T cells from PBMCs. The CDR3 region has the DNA TGTGCCAGCAGCGTAGGATCTCAGTCCTACAATGAGCAGTTCTTC. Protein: CASSVGSQSYNEQFF.